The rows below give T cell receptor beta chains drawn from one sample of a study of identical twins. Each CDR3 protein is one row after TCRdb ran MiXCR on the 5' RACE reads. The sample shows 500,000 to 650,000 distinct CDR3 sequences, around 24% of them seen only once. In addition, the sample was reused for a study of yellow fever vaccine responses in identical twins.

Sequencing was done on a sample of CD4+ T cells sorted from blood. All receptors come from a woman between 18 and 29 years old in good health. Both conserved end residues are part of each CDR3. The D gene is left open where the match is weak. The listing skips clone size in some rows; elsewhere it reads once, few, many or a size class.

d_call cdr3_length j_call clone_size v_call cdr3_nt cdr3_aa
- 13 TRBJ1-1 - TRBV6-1 TGTGCCAGCAGAGGTAGACAGAACACTGAAGCTTTCTTT CASRGRQNTEAFF
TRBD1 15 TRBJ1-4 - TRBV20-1 TGCAGTGCTAGACGCGATCCAGGGGGAAATGAAAAACTGTTTTTT CSARRDPGGNEKLFF
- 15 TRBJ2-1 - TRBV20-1 TGCAGTGCTACCCAACCGGCTAATGCCTACAATGAGCAGTTCTTC CSATQPANAYNEQFF
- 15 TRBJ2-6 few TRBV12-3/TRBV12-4 TGTGCCAGCAGAACAGCAGTCTCTGGGGCCAACGTCCTGACTTTC CASRTAVSGANVLTF
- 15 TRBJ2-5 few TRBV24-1 TGTGCCACCAGTGAACCCGGGGGCGGTCAAGAGACCCAGTACTTC CATSEPGGGQETQYF
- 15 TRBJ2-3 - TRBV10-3 TGTGCCATCAGTACCCTGCAGGGAAACACAGATACGCAGTATTTT CAISTLQGNTDTQYF
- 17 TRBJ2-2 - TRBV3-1 TGTGCCAGCAGCCAAGAGGCGCCCACAATTAACACCGGGGAGCTGTTTTTT CASSQEAPTINTGELFF
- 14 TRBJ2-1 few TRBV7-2 TGTGCCAGCAGCTTAGGTATGGGTTTGGTAGAGCAGTTCTTC CASSLGMGLVEQFF
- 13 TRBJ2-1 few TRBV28 TGTGCCAGCAGCCCAGACTGGATCAATGAGCAGTTCTTC CASSPDWINEQFF
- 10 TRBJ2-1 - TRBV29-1 TGCAGCGTTGCGGAGAATGAGCAGTTCTTC CSVAENEQFF
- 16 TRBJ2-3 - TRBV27 TGTGCCAGCAGTTCCGGACTTGACTTCTACACAGATACGCAGTATTTT CASSSGLDFYTDTQYF
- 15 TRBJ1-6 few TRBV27 TGTGCCAGCAGTTTACTTGGGCAGACTAATTCACCCCTCCACTTT CASSLLGQTNSPLHF
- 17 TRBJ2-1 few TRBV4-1 TGCGCCAGCAGCCAAGATATTTCGGGAGCCTTCTACAATGAGCAGTTCTTC CASSQDISGAFYNEQFF
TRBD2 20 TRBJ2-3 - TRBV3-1 TGTGCCAGCAGCCAATTTGCAGGGACTAGCGGGGGGGGTAGCACAGATACGCAGTATTTT CASSQFAGTSGGGSTDTQYF
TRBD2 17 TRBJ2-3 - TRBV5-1 TGCGCCAGCAGCTTGGGGGTCCGGGACTATTCGCACGATACGCAGTATTTT CASSLGVRDYSHDTQYF
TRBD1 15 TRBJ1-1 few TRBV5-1 TGCGCCAGCAGCTTAAGACAGGGAAGCTACACTGAAGCTTTCTTT CASSLRQGSYTEAFF
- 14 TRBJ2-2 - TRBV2 TGTGCCAGCAGACCACAGGGTATCACCGGGGAGCTGTTTTTT CASRPQGITGELFF
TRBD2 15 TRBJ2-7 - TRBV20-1 TGCAGTGCCCCGACCGGGACTAGCGGGAACTACGAGCAGTACTTC CSAPTGTSGNYEQYF
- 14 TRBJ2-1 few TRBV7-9 TGTGCCAGCAGCCAAACGTGGTCCGAGAATGAGCAGTTCTTC CASSQTWSENEQFF
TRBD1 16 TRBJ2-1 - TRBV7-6 TGTGCCAGCAGCATGGGACAGGGGGGCTCCTACAATGAGCAGTTCTTC CASSMGQGGSYNEQFF
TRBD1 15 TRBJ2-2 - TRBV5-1 TGCGCCAGCAGCTTGGCCGACAGGGACACCGGGGAGCTGTTTTTT CASSLADRDTGELFF
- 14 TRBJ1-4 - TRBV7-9 TGTGCCAGCAGCGCTCAGGGGCCTAAAGAAAAACTGTTTTTT CASSAQGPKEKLFF
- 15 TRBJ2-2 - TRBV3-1 TGTGCCTGCTCCCAAGTAGGGGTGAACACCGGGGAGCTGTTTTTT CACSQVGVNTGELFF
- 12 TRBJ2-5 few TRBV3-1 TGTGCCAGCAGCCCCCAGGGCCAGACCCAGTACTTC CASSPQGQTQYF
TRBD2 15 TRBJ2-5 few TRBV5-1 TGCGCCAGCAGCCCGGGGACTAGCGGGGCAGAGACCCAGTACTTC CASSPGTSGAETQYF
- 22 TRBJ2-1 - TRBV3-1 TGTGCCAGCAGCCAAGATTGGCAGGGCATCAAGGGGAAGGTGGGTACATGGAATGAGCAGTTCTTC CASSQDWQGIKGKVGTWNEQFF
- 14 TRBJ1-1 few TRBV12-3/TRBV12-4 TGTGCCAGCAGTTTCCAGGGAATAGGCACTGAAGCTTTCTTT CASSFQGIGTEAFF
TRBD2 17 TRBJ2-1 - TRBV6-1 TGTGCCAGCAGTGAAGGTTTGGGGGGGACTAGCGGGAGGGAGCAGTTCTTC CASSEGLGGTSGREQFF
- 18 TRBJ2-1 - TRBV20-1 TGCAGTGCTAGAGATGCGGGACGGACACCTTTCGGGTACAATGAGCAGTTCTTC CSARDAGRTPFGYNEQFF
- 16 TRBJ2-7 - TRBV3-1 TGTGCCAGCAGCCAAGATTTCCCCCTCGGGCCCTACGAGCAGTACTTC CASSQDFPLGPYEQYF
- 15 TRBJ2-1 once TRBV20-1 TGCAGTGCTAGAAGCCGGGACCCGGCGAGCAATGAGCAGTTCTTC CSARSRDPASNEQFF
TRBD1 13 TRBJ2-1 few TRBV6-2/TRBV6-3 TGTGCCAGCAGGGGGACAGGGGCATTCCTTCAGTTCTTC CASRGTGAFLQFF
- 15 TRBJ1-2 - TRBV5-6 TGTGCCAGCAGCTTGACGGCAGGGGCTAACTATGGCTACACCTTC CASSLTAGANYGYTF
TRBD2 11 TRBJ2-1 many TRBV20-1 TGCAGTGCCGGGAGACTAGCAGAGCAGTTCTTC CSAGRLAEQFF
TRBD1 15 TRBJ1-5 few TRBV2 TGTGCCAGCAGTGAACTAGACAGGGGTAATCAGCCCCAGCATTTT CASSELDRGNQPQHF
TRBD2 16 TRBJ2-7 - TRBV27 TGTGCCAGCAGCTCAACCCCGGGAGGGTCACGGTACGAGCAGTACTTC CASSSTPGGSRYEQYF
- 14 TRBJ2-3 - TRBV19 TGTGCCACCCTTCCAAGGGACGTCAAGGGTACGCAGTATTTT CATLPRDVKGTQYF
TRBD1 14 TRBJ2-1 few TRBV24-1 TGTGCCACCAGTGACCTCGACAGGGACAATGAGCAGTTCTTC CATSDLDRDNEQFF
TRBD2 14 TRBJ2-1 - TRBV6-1 TGTGCCAGCAGTATGGGACTAGCATACAATGAGCAGTTCTTC CASSMGLAYNEQFF
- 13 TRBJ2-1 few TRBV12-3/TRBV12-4 TGTGCCAGCAGTCGGGACTCGCTAGGGGAGCAGTTCTTC CASSRDSLGEQFF
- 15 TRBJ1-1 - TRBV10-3 TGTGCCATCAGTCCCGCAGAGGGGAGCAACACTGAAGCTTTCTTT CAISPAEGSNTEAFF
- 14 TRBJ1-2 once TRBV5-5 TGTGCCAGCAGCTCCTCAACGACAAACTATGGCTACACCTTC CASSSSTTNYGYTF
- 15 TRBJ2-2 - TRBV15 TGTGCCACCAGCAGAGGAAGGTGGAACACCGGGGAGCTGTTTTTT CATSRGRWNTGELFF
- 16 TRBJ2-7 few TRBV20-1 TGCAGTGCTAGACCCCTTCGCGGGACAGACTCCTACGAGCAGTACTTC CSARPLRGTDSYEQYF
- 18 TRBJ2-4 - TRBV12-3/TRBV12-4 TGTGCCAGCAGTTTTCGTGGTATGCCTGGGGGATCTAGGAACATTCAGTACTTC CASSFRGMPGGSRNIQYF
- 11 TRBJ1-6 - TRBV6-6 TGTGCCACCAGGGAATCCGGTCCCCTCCACTTT CATRESGPLHF
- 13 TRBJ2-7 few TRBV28 TGTGCCACCAAATTCAGAGGGCGATACGAGCAGTACTTC CATKFRGRYEQYF
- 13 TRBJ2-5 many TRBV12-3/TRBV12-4 TGTGCCAGCAGTTTGGGCCGTCGGGAGACCCAGTACTTC CASSLGRRETQYF
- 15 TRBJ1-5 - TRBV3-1 TGTGCCAGCAGCCAAGCGGGGGAAGGGCGTCAGCCCCAGCATTTT CASSQAGEGRQPQHF
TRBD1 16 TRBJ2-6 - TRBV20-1 TGCAGTGCCCGACAACAGGGGGCGCGAGGGGCCAACGTCCTGACTTTC CSARQQGARGANVLTF
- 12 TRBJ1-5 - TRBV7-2 TGTGCCAGCAGCTCGGGGGGGGTAGGTCTGCATTTT CASSSGGVGLHF
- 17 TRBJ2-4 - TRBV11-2 TGTGCCAGCAGCTTACCCGAGGGGAAGTCGGCCAAAAACATTCAGTACTTC CASSLPEGKSAKNIQYF
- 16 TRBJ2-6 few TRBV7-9 TGTGCCAGCAGCTCCGGGACGCCCCCTGGGGCCAACGTCCTGACTTTC CASSSGTPPGANVLTF
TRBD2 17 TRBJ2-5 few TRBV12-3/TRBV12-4 TGTGCCAGCAGTCCAGGGGGACTAGCGGGGGCGCAAGAGACCCAGTACTTC CASSPGGLAGAQETQYF
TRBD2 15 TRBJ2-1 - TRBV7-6 TGTGCCAGCAGGCAAATAGCGGGAGGTACTGGTGAGCAGTTCTTC CASRQIAGGTGEQFF
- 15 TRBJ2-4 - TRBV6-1 TGTGCCAGCAGCCCCCCGGGCCTCCCCCAAAACATTCAGTACTTC CASSPPGLPQNIQYF
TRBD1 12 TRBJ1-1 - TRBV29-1 TGCAGCGTCGGGACAGGGGCTACTGAAGCTTTCTTT CSVGTGATEAFF